This record covers a single T cell receptor beta chain. Its matching antigen is unknown. The trim removed 3 bases at V and 2 bases at J, leaving 12 bases unmatched. This CDR3 has 17 amino acids. The germline V gene has CDR1 LGHNT and CDR2 FRNRAP. This record belongs to a study of T cell responses to AZD1222 COVID-19 vaccine. Regarding the study as a whole: Nearly half of unique spike-specific TCRs reportedly avoided B.1.351 and B.1.1.7 mutated regions.

The data were produced by immunoSEQ multiplex PCR, yet TCRdb's version contains in-frame clones alone and is incomplete. Here the sample spans tens of thousands of clones, over 75% being singletons. The sample here was peripheral blood, taken on day 0 of AZD1222 vaccination. This rearrangement joins TRBV12-5 to TRBJ2-7; 8 bases agree with TRBD2. This clonotype originated in an adult in good health. The CDR3 reads CASGFATGGLATYEQYF. The CDR3 region has the DNA TGTGCTAGTGGTTTTGCCACAGGTGGACTAGCAACCTACGAGCAGTACTTC.